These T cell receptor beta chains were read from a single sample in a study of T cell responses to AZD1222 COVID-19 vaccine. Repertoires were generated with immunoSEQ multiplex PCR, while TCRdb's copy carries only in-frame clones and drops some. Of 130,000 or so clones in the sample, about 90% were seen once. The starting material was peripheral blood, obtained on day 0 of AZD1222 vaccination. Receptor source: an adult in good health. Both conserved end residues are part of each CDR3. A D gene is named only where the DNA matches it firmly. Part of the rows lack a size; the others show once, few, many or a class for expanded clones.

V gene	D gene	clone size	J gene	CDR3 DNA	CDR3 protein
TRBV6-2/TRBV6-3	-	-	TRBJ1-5	TGTGCCAGCAGCCCCTGGGGATTTGATAGCAATCAGCCCCAGCATTTT	CASSPWGFDSNQPQHF
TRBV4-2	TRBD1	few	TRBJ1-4	TGTGCCAGCAGCCAACCTGACAGGGTGGCAACTAATGAAAAACTGTTTTTT	CASSQPDRVATNEKLFF
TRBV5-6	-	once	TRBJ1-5	TGTGCCAGCAGTATGGGGCAGAAAAGCAATCAGCCCCAGCATTTT	CASSMGQKSNQPQHF
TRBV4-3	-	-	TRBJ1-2	TGCGCCAGCAGCCAAGATAGGGGGATAGTGGGACATGGCTACACCTTC	CASSQDRGIVGHGYTF
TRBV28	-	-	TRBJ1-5	TGTGCCAGCAGTTTATCAGGGGCCCGGAATCAGCCCCAGCATTTT	CASSLSGARNQPQHF
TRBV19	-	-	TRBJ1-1	TGTGCCAGTAGTATAAACAGGGAGGTCACTGAAGCTTTCTTT	CASSINREVTEAFF
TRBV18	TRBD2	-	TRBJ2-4	TGTGCCAGCTCACTTTCTAGCGGGAGAAGGGCCAAAAACATTCAGTACTTC	CASSLSSGRRAKNIQYF
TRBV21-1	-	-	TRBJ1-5	TGTGCCAGCAGCAAGGTGGACAGGGTGGAATTCAATCAGCCCCAGCATTTT	CASSKVDRVEFNQPQHF
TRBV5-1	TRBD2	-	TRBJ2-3	TGCGCCAGCAGCTTTACTAGCGGGAGAAGTACAGATACGCAGTATTTT	CASSFTSGRSTDTQYF
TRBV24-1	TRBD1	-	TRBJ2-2	TGTGCCACCAGTGACCCTGGACAGGGGAGGACCGGGGAGCTGTTTTTT	CATSDPGQGRTGELFF
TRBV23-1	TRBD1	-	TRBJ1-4	TGCGCCAGCAGTCAATCTGGACAGGGGAATGAAAAACTGTTTTTT	CASSQSGQGNEKLFF
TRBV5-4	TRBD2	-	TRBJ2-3	TGTGCCAGCAGTGGGGCGGGGGGGATAAGCACAGATACGCAGTATTTT	CASSGAGGISTDTQYF
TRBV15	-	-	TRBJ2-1	TGTGCCACCAGCAGAGAAACAGGCTACAATGAGCAGTTCTTC	CATSRETGYNEQFF
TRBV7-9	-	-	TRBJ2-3	TGTGCCAGCAGCTTGGGAGTCAGGGTGACCACAGATACGCAGTATTTT	CASSLGVRVTTDTQYF
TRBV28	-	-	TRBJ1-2	TGTGCCAGCAGTCAGGGGCCCGCAGGCTTCTATGGCTACACCTTC	CASSQGPAGFYGYTF
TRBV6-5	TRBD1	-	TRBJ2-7	TGTGCCAGCAGTTACACAGGGGGCGTCGGCTACGAGCAGTACTTC	CASSYTGGVGYEQYF
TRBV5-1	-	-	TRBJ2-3	TGCGCCAGCAGCTTTGGATTCCGCGGGGAACTGGGAGATACGCAGTATTTT	CASSFGFRGELGDTQYF
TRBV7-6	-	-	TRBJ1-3	TGTGCCAGCAGCCCCCGGTGGGGCTCTGGAAACACCATATATTTT	CASSPRWGSGNTIYF
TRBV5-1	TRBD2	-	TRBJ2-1	TGCGCCAGCAGCTCCAGGACTAGCGGGAGCTCCTACAATGAGCAGTTCTTC	CASSSRTSGSSYNEQFF
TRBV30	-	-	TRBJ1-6	TGTGCCTGGAGTGGAGGCAGGGCACCACCCCTCCACTTT	CAWSGGRAPPLHF
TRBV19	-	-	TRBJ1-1	TGTGCCAGTACCTCATCGACGGTTGGACAGAGAGTTGAAGCTTTCTTT	CASTSSTVGQRVEAFF
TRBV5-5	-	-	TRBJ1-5	TGTGCCAGCAGCTTAGGGCCGAACCAGCCCCAGCATTTT	CASSLGPNQPQHF
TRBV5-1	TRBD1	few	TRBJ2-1	TGCGCCAGCAGCTTGGGGACAGGTCCTAGCTCCTACAATGAGCAGTTCTTC	CASSLGTGPSSYNEQFF
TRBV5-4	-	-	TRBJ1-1	TGTGCCAGCAGCTTGGAAAGGGCGGGGGCTTTCTTT	CASSLERAGAFF
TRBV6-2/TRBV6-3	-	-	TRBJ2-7	TGTGCCAGCAGTTATGGTCTCGCAGGAGACGAGCAGTACTTC	CASSYGLAGDEQYF
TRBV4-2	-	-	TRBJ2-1	TGTGCCAGCAGCCAAGGGTACGACCCACGTACCAATGAGCAGTTCTTC	CASSQGYDPRTNEQFF
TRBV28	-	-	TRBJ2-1	TGTGCCAGCAGTTTTTCCTCGCCGGAGCAGTTCTTC	CASSFSSPEQFF
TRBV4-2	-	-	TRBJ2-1	TGTGCCAGCAGCCAAGGGTCTTTCCCGGGCAAGCAGTTCTTC	CASSQGSFPGKQFF
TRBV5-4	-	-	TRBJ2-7	TGTGCCAGCAGCTTGGAGCCTCGCCACGAGCAGTACTTC	CASSLEPRHEQYF